This paragraph reports one TCR beta chain. The target antigen is unknown. MiXCR, run by TCRdb on the RT-PCR reads, gives a single entry per CDR3 protein. The profile shows around 750,000 distinct CDR3 sequences, 21% of them singletons. The data are from a study of response to subunit inactivated influenza vaccine. Overall study results and limits: New T cells are recruited in small numbers by each seasonal influenza vaccination, according to the authors' suggestion.

Losses at the gene ends were 1 base for V and 2 bases for J; bases not matched to a gene: 2. Germline CDR1 SGHAT, CDR2 FQNNGV. The CDR3 extends over 15 amino acids. The V gene is TRBV11-2, the J gene TRBJ2-7; 10 nucleotides align to TRBD2. The sequencing here drew on PBMCs from blood, taken 4 to 6 days after vaccination. This TCR came from a man over 45 who received an inactivated influenza vaccine. CDR3: CASSLGAGGPYEQYF. As DNA, the CDR3 is TGTGCCAGCAGCTTAGGAGCGGGAGGGCCCTACGAGCAGTACTTC.